This T cell receptor beta chain was documented in a study of sequential checkpoint blockade in melanoma. Study background: Randomization was 1:1 between first-line nivolumab→ipilimumab and ipilimumab→nivolumab. Both treatment sequences were followed by maintenance nivolumab.

Noted treatment: randomized to nivolumab then ipilimumab (arm A) or the reverse (arm B). No patient had prior DNA-damaging chemotherapy. Method: immunoSEQ multiplex PCR; TCRdb's copy keeps in-frame clones and lacks some. The data show roughly 23,000 clones, approximately 68% seen once. From germline, CDR1 is LNHDA and CDR2 SQIVND (reference sequence). This CDR3 region has 15 residues. Trimming removed 5 bases at V and 7 bases at J, with 21 bases between. The TCR was taken from a human donor with melanoma. Material: CD8+ T cells sorted from blood (inferred from file names), obtained from a patient given nivolumab and ipilimumab in sequence. V is TRBV19 and J is TRBJ2-7; D is perhaps TRBD2 (7 bases). The CDR3 loop reads CASSPVRGGEWEQYF. The CDR3 nucleotides read TGTGCCAGTAGTCCTGTGAGAGGGGGGGAATGGGAGCAGTACTTC.